The T cell receptor (beta chain) under discussion was sequenced for a study of cytomegalovirus exposure and HLA in healthy donors. Across the study: A prior study identified just under 120 million unique TCR beta sequences from 180 million or so T cells. Within the Caucasian-associated ancestry cluster were around four fifths of the approximately 400 genotyped donors. The study, taken as a whole, reports: The authors judged a highly shared variant cluster likely a sequencing artifact. A later analysis reported that several of the most significant clusters appeared to be linked to common viral pathogens, among them Epstein-Barr virus.

Trimming removed 2 bases from V and 4 bases from J; junction bases left unmatched: 3. This CDR3 is 14 amino acids long. CDR1 is SGHNT, CDR2 YYREEE, per germline (reference sequence). The PCR had 60 Vbeta and 13 Jbeta primers. The table came from immunoSEQ multiplex PCR; TCRdb's copy has only in-frame clones and leaves some out. The profile shows under 200,000 clones, around 75% of them singletons. Comment on this clone: No antigen is known for it.

This rearrangement joins TRBV5-4 to TRBJ2-5; 9 bases align to TRBD1. This TCR came from a human donor in good health. Sequenced material: PBMCs. The CDR3 loop is CASSFDRGRETQYF. The CDR3 bases are TGTGCCAGCAGCTTTGACAGGGGGAGAGAGACCCAGTACTTC.